This passage covers 10 T cell receptor beta chains from one sample sequenced in a study of blood T cell repertoires in COVID-19 (dated by TCRdb to the early 2020s). The library was obtained by the immunoSEQ multiplex PCR assay. The clones in this table, taken by TCRdb from immuneACCESS, are in-frame only. Not every clone is retained; where verified, under half of the shortfall comes from an unresolved V gene, and the cause of the rest is unknown. Counted in this sample were some 330,000 clones; about 90% of them appeared once. Approximately 1.8% of the sample is taken by the ten largest. The sample taken for sequencing was PBMCs or T cells enriched from blood (not recorded which). Every receptor here comes from a man aged 40-50 years in a cohort exposed to, infected with or recovered from COVID-19 (not recorded which).

This clone was detected once. The V and J genes are TRBV27 and TRBJ1-6; 9 bases align to TRBD1. Trimming removed 6 bases from V and 9 bases from J; junction bases left unmatched: 3. Germline assignment: CDR1 MNHEY and CDR2 SMNVEV (reference sequence). The length of the CDR3 is 13 residues. The CDR3 region is CASSRQGGSPLHF. CDR3 bases: TGTGCCAGCAGCAGACAGGGGGGTTCACCCCTCCACTTT.

The V call is TRBV3-1 (or the pseudogene TRBV3-2), the J call TRBJ2-1; 8 bases line up with TRBD1. Germline lookup yields CDR1 LGHDT and CDR2 YNNKEL (reference sequence). V dropped 3 bases and J dropped 12; count of bases not matched to a gene: 4. CDR3 length: 12 residues. The CDR3 bases are TGTGCCAGCAGCCAGGGGGACAGGAGGCAGTTCTTC. It yields the protein CASSQGDRRQFF.

The chain links TRBV2 to TRBJ1-1; no clear D gene. V was cut by 6 bases and J by 3 bases, with 8 bases left in between. This CDR3 region has 12 residues. The germline gives CDR1 SNHLY, CDR2 FYNNEI. The CDR3 region is CASSSEHTEAFF. The CDR3 DNA sequence: TGTGCCAGCAGCAGCGAGCACACTGAAGCTTTCTTT. The entire variable domain, with the rest obtained from reference TRBV2 and TRBJ1-1, is as follows: EPEVTQTPSHQVTQMGQEVILRCVPISNHLYFYWYRQILGQKVEFLVSFYNNEISEKSEIFDDQFSVERPDGSNFTLKIRSTKLEDSAMYFCASSSEHTEAFFGQGTRLTVV.

This clone was recorded only once. The chain uses TRBV7-9 and TRBJ1-5, with D possibly matching TRBD1 (5 bases). V was trimmed by 5 bases and J by 7 bases, leaving 12 bases between them. CDR3 length: 13 residues. The germline V gene encodes CDR1 SEHNR and CDR2 FQNEAQ (reference sequence). The CDR3 here is CASSGAASQPQHF. Here the CDR3 DNA reads TGTGCCAGCAGCGGGGCAGCATCCCAGCCCCAGCATTTT.

This CDR3 is CASSPGQHMNTEAFF. CDR3 sequence (DNA): TGTGCCAGCAGCCCCGGACAGCACATGAACACTGAAGCTTTCTTT. V usage is TRBV11-2 and J usage is TRBJ1-1; a possible D gene is TRBD1 (6 bases). Per germline, CDR1 SGHAT and CDR2 FQNNGV. V lost 5 bases, J lost 0 bases, and 13 bases lay in between. This CDR3 contains 15 residues. Using reference TRBV11-2 and TRBJ1-1 for the parts outside the CDR3, the full variable domain is EAGVAQSPRYKIIEKRQSVAFWCNPISGHATLYWYQQILGQGPKLLIQFQNNGVVDDSQLPKDRFSAERLKGVDSTLKIQPAKLEDSAVYLCASSPGQHMNTEAFFGQGTRLTVV.

This clone has only one observation. The chain employs TRBV5-1 and TRBJ2-1, with D possibly TRBD2 on 5 matching bases. Trimming stripped 0 bases from V and 1 base from J, with 11 bases between. In germline, CDR1 is SGHRS, CDR2 YFSETQ. The CDR3 has 16 residues. CDR3 loop: CASSLVERMSYNEQFF. CDR3 in DNA: TGCGCCAGCAGCTTGGTGGAGCGGATGTCCTACAATGAGCAGTTCTTC.

This chain joins TRBV18 and TRBJ2-7; 7 nucleotides align to TRBD1. Trimming took 3 bases from V and 0 from J; bases not matched to a gene: 5. The length of the CDR3 is 15 residues. Germline CDR1 reads KGHSH; CDR2 reads LQKENI. CDR3 region: CASSPYRGDSYEQYF. For the CDR3, the DNA is TGTGCCAGCTCACCGTACAGGGGCGACTCCTACGAGCAGTACTTC.

For the CDR3, the DNA is TGTGCCTGGAGTCCCACCCGGGGGACCGGGGAGCTGTTTTTT. This codes for CAWSPTRGTGELFF. The chain links TRBV30 to TRBJ2-2, with TRBD2 as a possible D gene (6 bases). The V gene's germline CDR1 is GTSNPN and CDR2 SVGIG (reference sequence). The CDR3 loop spans 14 amino acids. Trimming took 2 bases from V and 5 from J, leaving 12 bases between them.

The chain recombines TRBV27 with TRBJ2-7, with 11 bases identical to TRBD2. J gave up 3 bases and V 4 bases, and 5 bases lay outside the gene matches. The CDR3 length is 15 residues. Looked up from germline, CDR1 is MNHEY and CDR2 is SMNVEV (reference sequence). CDR3 sequence: CASSSLTSGVYEQYF. The CDR3 DNA sequence: TGTGCCAGCAGTTCTCTGACTAGCGGGGTCTACGAGCAGTACTTC.

The V call is TRBV28, the J call TRBJ1-1; D is unclear. Trimming left V 3 bases short and J 4 bases short, with 15 bases between. This CDR3 region has 15 residues. Looked up from germline, CDR1 is MDHEN and CDR2 is SYDVKM. The CDR3: CASSFRPARGTEAFF. CDR3 DNA: TGTGCCAGCAGTTTTCGGCCCGCTCGGGGCACTGAAGCTTTCTTT.